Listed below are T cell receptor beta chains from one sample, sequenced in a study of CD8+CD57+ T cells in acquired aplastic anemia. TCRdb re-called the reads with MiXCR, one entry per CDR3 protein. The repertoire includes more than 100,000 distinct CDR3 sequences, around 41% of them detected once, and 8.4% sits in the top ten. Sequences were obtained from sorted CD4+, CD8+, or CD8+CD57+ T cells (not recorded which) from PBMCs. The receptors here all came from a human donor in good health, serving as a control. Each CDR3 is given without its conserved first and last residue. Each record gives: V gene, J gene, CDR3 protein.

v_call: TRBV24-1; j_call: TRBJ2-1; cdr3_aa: ATSDTGANNEQF
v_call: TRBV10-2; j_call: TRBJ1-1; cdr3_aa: ASSEAGIGTEAF
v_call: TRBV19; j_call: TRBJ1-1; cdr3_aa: ASRQDSLREAF
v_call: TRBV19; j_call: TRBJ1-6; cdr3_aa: ASSDRGGESSPLH
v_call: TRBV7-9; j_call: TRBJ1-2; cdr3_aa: ASSPARGYGYT
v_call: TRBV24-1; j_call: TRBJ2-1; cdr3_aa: ATSDSGINEQF
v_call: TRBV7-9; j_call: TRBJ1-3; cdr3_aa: ASGTGNGNTIY
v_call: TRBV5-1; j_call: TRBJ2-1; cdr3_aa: TSSPRTGPSNEQF
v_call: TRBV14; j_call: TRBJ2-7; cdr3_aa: ASSPLGNYEQY
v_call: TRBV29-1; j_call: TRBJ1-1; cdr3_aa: SVASFSGGYPGTF
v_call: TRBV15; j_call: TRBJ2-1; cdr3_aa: ATRVASSYNEQF
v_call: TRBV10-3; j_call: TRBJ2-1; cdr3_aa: ARRGNEQF
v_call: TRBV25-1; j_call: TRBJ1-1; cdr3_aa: ASSEGTGGNTEAF
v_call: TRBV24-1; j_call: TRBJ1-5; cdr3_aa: ATSDGGSNQPQH
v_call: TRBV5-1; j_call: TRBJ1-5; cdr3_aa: ASNEPGGGGQPQH
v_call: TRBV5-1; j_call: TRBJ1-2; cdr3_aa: ASSLEGRGPGYT
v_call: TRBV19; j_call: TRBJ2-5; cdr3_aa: ASSNEGRDQETQY
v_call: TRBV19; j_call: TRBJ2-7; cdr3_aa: ASSPGGANYEQY
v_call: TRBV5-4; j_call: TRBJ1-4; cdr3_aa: ASSLTGGANEKLF
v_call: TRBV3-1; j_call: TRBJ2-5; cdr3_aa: ASSQGKGGNQESQY
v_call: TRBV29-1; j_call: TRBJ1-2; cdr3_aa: SVVDYDGYT
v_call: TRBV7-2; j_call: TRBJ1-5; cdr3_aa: ASSHRGNQPQH
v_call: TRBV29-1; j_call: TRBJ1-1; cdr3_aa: SVTHEARFAEAF
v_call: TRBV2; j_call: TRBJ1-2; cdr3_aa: ASRGTHGYGYT
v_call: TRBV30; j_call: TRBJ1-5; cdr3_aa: AWSAQGGQPQH
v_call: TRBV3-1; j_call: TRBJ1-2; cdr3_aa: ASSQESYGYT
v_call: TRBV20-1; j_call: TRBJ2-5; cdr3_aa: SAVSGGAKSRETQY
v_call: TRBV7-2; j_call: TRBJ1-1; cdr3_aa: ASSPDRGNTEAF
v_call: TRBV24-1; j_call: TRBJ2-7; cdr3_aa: ATSDPGTGAYEQY
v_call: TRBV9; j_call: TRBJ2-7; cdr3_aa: ARLAGSSYEQY
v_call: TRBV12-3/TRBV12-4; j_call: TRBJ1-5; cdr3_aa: ASSRSEQPQH
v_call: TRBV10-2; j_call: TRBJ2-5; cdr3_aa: ASRLAGGGYETQY
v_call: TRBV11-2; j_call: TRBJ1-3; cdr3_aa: ASSLFYSSGNTIY
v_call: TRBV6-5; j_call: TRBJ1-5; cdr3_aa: ASSYSNVNQPQH
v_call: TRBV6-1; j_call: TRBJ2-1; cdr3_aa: ASSDRTEYNEQF
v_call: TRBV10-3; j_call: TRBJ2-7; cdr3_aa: ASTDLYEQY
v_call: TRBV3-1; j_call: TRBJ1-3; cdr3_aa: ASSPPGALGNTIY
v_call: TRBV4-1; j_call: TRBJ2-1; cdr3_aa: ASSQERSSSYNEQF
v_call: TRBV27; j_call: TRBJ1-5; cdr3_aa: ASSREKGSFQPQH
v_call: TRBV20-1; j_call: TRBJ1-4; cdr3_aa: SARTTANEKLF
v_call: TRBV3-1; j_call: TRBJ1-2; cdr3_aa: ASSQRGKIGYT
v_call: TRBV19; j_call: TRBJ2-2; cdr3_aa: ASRRTGDTGELF
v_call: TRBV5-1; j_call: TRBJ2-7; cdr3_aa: ASSLSRDRATYEQY
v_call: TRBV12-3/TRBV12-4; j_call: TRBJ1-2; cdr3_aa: ASSHGFMDGYT
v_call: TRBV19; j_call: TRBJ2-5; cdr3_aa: ASSTPGLQETQY
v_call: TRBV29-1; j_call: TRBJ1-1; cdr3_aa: SVFQGTEAF
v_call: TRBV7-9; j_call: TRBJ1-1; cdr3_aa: ASSETDNTEAF
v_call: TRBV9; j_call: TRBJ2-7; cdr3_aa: ASSPRDRGFSYEQY
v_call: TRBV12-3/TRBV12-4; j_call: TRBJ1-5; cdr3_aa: ASSFWTGDSNQPQH
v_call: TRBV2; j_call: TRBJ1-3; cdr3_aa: ATADRGRNTIY
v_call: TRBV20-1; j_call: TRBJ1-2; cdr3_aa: SARRGIGYGYT
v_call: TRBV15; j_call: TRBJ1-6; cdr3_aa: ATSRERQGSPLH
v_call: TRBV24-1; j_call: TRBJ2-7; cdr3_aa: ATSDTRDATYEQY
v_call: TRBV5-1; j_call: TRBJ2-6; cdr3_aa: ASSLSAQGSGANVLT
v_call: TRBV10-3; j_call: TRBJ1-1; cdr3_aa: AISKRQAGNTEAF
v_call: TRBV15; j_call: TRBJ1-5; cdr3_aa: ATSRDRGENQPQH
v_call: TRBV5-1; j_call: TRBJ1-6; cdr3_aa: ASSSPPGQLNSPLH